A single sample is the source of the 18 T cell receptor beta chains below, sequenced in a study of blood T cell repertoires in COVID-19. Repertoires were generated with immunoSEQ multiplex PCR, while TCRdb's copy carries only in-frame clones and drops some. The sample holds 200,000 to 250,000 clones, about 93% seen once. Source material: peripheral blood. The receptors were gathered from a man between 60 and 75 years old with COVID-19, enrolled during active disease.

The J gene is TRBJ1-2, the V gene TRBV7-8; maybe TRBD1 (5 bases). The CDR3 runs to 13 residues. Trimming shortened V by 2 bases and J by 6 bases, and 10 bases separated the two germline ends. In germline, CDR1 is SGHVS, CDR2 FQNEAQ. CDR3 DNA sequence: TGTGCCAGCAGCTTACACAGGAAGAATGGCTACACCTTC. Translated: CASSLHRKNGYTF.

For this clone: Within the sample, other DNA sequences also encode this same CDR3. CDR3 amino acids: CASSQGQGGGYTF. CDR3 DNA sequence: TGCGCCAGCAGCCAAGGACAGGGCGGTGGCTACACCTTC. This chain joins TRBV4-3 and TRBJ1-2; 7 bases match TRBD1. This CDR3 comprises 13 residues. V lost 1 base, J lost 7 bases, and 3 bases stayed unmatched. Germline V gives CDR1 LGHNA, CDR2 YSLEER.

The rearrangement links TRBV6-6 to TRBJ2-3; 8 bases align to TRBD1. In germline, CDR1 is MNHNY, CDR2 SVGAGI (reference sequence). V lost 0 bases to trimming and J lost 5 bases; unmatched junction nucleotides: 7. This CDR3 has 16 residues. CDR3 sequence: CASSYSGRGRVDTQYF. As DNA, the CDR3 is TGTGCCAGCAGTTACTCGGGCAGGGGGCGGGTAGATACGCAGTATTTT.

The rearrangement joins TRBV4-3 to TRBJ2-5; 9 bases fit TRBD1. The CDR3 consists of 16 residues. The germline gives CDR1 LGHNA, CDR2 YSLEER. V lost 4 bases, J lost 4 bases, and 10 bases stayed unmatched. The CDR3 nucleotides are TGCGCCAGCAGCCCAAGAGGGACAGGGCTCTCAGAGACCCAGTACTTC. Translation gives CASSPRGTGLSETQYF.

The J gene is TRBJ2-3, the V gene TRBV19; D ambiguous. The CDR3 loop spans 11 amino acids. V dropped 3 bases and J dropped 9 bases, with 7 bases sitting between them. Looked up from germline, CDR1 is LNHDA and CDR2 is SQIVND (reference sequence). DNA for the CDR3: TGTGCCAGTAGTATCGGTGCAACGCAGTATTTT. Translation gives CASSIGATQYF.

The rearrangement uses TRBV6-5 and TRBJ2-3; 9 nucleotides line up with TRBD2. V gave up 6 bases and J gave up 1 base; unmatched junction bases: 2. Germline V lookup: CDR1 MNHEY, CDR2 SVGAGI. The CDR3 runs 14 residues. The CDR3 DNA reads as TGTGCCAGCAGCCGGACTAGCGGCACAGATACGCAGTATTTT. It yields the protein CASSRTSGTDTQYF.

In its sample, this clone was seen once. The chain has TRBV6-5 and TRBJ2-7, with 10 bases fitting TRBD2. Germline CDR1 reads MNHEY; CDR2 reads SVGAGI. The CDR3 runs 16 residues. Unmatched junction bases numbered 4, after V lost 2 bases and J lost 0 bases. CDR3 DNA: TGTGCCAGCAGTTACCGTCTAGCGGGGGTCTCCTACGAGCAGTACTTC. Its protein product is CASSYRLAGVSYEQYF.

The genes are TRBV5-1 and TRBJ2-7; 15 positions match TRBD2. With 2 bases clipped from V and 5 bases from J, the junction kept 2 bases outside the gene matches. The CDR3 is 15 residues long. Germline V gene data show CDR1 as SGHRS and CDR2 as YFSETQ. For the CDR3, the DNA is TGCGCCAGCAGCTTCGGACTAGCGGGGGGGAACGAGCAGTACTTC. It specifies CASSFGLAGGNEQYF. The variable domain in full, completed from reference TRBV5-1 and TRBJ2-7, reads KAGVTQTPRYLIKTRGQQVTLSCSPISGHRSVSWYQQTPGQGLQFLFEYFSETQRNKGNFPGRFSGRQFSNSRSEMNVSTLELGDSALYLCASSFGLAGGNEQYFGPGTRLTVT.

This chain's CDR3 is CASATQGTVNTEAFF. As DNA, the CDR3 is TGTGCCAGCGCTACCCAAGGAACAGTAAACACTGAAGCTTTCTTT. The chain couples TRBV2 to TRBJ1-1; D is ambiguous. Germline CDR1 SNHLY, CDR2 FYNNEI. This CDR3 is built from 15 residues. The V end was cut by 8 bases, the J end by 2 bases, with 18 bases between.

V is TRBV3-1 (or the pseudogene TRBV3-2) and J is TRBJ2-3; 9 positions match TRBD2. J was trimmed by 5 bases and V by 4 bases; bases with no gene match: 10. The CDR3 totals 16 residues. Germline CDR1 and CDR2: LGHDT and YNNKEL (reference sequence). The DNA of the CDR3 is TGTGCCAGCAGCCGTTCCGGGCGGGGGGGCCTAGATACGCAGTATTTT. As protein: CASSRSGRGGLDTQYF.

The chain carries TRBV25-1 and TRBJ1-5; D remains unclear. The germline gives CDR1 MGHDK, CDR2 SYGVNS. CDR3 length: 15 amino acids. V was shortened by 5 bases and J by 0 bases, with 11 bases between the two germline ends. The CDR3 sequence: CASSPPGISNQPQHF. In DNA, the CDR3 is TGTGCCAGCAGTCCGCCGGGAATTAGCAATCAGCCCCAGCATTTT.

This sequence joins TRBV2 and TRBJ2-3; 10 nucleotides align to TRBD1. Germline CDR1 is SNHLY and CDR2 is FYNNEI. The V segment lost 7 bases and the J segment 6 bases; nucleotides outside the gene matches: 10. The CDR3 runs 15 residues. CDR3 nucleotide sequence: TGTGCCAGCATTAAGACAGGGGGCTATCTCGATACGCAGTATTTT. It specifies CASIKTGGYLDTQYF.

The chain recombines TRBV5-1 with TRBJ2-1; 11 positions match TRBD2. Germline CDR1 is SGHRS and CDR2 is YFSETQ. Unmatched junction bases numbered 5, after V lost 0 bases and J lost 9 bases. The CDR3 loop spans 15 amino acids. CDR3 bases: TGCGCCAGCAGCTTGGTTACTAGCGGGAGTGCTGAGCAGTTCTTC. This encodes CASSLVTSGSAEQFF.

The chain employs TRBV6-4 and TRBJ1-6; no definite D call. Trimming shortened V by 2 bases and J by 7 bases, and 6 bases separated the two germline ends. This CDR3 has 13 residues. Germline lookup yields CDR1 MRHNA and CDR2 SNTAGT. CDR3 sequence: CASSDGPNSPLHF. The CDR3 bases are TGTGCCAGCAGTGACGGCCCGAATTCACCCCTCCACTTT.

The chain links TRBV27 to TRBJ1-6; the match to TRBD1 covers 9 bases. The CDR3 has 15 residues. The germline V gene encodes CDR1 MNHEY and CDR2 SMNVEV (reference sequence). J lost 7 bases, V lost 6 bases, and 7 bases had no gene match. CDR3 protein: CASSPDRGGNSPLHF. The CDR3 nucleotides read TGTGCCAGCAGCCCTGACAGGGGGGGGAATTCACCCCTCCACTTT.

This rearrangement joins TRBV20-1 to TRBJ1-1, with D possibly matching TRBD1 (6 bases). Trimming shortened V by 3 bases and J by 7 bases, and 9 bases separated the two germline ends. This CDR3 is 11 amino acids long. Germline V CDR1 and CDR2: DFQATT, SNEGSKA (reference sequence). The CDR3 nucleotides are TGCAGTGCTAGCGAAGGGGGTGAAGCTTTCTTT. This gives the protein CSASEGGEAFF.

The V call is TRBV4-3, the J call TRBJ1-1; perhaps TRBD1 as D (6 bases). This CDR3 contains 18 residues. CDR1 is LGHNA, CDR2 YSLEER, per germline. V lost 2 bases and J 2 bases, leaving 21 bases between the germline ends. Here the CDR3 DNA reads TGCGCCAGCAGCCAAAGTAATCTCAGGGGAGGGCGAAACACTGAAGCTTTCTTT. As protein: CASSQSNLRGGRNTEAFF.

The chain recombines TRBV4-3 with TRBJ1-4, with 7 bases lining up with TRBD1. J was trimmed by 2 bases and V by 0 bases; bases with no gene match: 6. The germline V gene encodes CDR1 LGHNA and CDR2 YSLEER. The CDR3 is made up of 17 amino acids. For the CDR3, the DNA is TGCGCCAGCAGCCAAGATACGGCAGGGGGGACTAATGAAAAACTGTTTTTT. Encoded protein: CASSQDTAGGTNEKLFF.